Sequencing of this TCR beta chain was carried out in a study of T cell responses to AZD1222 COVID-19 vaccine. Study-wide points: Reports indicate that nearly half of spike-specific TCRs are directed at unmutated variant regions.

Clones were sequenced by immunoSEQ multiplex PCR, and TCRdb holds only the in-frame ones, with some missing. The table includes some 120,000 clones, roughly 88% detected once. The CDR3 has 14 residues. V gave up 0 bases and J gave up 4 bases, with 8 bases separating them. Germline loops: CDR1 MNHEY, CDR2 SVGAGI. A remark on this clone: Its specificity is not known.

The source of this sequence is an adult who received the AZD1222 COVID-19 vaccine. The chain recombines TRBV6-5 with TRBJ2-3; D not certain. The specimen comprised peripheral blood, sampled 28 days after the second AZD1222 dose. The CDR3 region has the DNA TGTGCCAGCAGTTACTCGAGCCCCGCAGATACGCAGTATTTT. It specifies CASSYSSPADTQYF.